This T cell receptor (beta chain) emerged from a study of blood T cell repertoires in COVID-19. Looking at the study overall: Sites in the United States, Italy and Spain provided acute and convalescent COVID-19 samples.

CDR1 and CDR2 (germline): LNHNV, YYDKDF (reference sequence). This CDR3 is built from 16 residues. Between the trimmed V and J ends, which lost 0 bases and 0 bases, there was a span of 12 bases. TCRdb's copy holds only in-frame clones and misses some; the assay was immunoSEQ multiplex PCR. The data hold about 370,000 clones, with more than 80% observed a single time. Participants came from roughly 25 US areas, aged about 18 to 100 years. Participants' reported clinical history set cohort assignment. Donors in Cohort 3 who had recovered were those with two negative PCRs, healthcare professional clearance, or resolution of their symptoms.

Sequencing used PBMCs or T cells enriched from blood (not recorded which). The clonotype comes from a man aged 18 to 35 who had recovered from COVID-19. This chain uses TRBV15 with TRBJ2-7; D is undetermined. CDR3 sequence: CATSRDGPRNSYEQYF. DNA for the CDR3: TGTGCCACCAGCAGAGATGGGCCACGTAACTCCTACGAGCAGTACTTC.